Below, 23 T cell receptor beta chains from the same sample are listed, as sequenced in a study of blood T cells in healthy people across ages (dated by TCRdb to about 2015). The method behind the library was 5' RACE. The reads were generated on an Illumina HiSeq 2500. A second PCR of roughly 6 to 11 cycles was run with a J-beta primer mix and a sample-barcoded 5' primer. TCRdb passed the public sequencing reads through fastp at Q25 and MiXCR, retaining productive beta sequences. Here each entry gathers all rows of one CDR3 protein and keeps the most common genes and DNA. This sample lists roughly 1,700,000 distinct CDR3 sequences; 25% to 30% were detected once. Clones ranked in the top ten supply 7.7% of the sample. The sample was blood. The receptors stem from a woman in her twenties or thirties in good health.

This clonotype has a count of ten or more. The V and J genes are TRBV20-1 and TRBJ2-7; TRBD2 aligns across 8 bases. Germline V gene data show CDR1 as DFQATT and CDR2 as SNEGSKA (reference sequence). This CDR3 comprises 14 residues. The V and J ends lost 6 bases and 0 bases, in that order; junction bases with no gene match: 7. In DNA, the CDR3 is TGCAGTGCCCCAAGGAGCGGGAGCTCCTACGAGCAGTACTTC. It is translated as CSAPRSGSSYEQYF.

This clonotype was detected once. The CDR3 sequence is CAAGRGETQYF. In nucleotides, the CDR3 is TGTGCCGCCGGGCGGGGAGAGACCCAGTACTTC. The chain recombines TRBV10-3 with TRBJ2-5, with a weak D call TRBD2 (6 bases). The ends were cut back, 11 bases at V and 4 bases at J, with 11 bases in the middle. Germline CDR1 reads ENHRY; CDR2 reads SYGVKD. The CDR3 contains 11 residues.

This sequence joins TRBV5-1 and TRBJ2-7; D gene ambiguous. V was shortened by 4 bases and J by 5 bases, with 16 bases between the two germline ends. CDR1 is SGHRS, CDR2 YFSETQ, per germline. The CDR3 spans 14 residues. This chain's CDR3 is CASSLGSKKDEQYF. The CDR3 DNA sequence: TGCGCCAGCAGCCTGGGCAGCAAGAAGGACGAGCAGTACTTC. The full variable domain, with the rest looked up from reference TRBV5-1 and TRBJ2-7, is KAGVTQTPRYLIKTRGQQVTLSCSPISGHRSVSWYQQTPGQGLQFLFEYFSETQRNKGNFPGRFSGRQFSNSRSEMNVSTLELGDSALYLCASSLGSKKDEQYFGPGTRLTVT.

The V call is TRBV7-9, the J call TRBJ2-1; no clear D gene. Germline V lookup: CDR1 SEHNR, CDR2 FQNEAQ (reference sequence). This CDR3 has 12 residues. Trimming took off 5 bases at V and 10 bases at J, with 12 bases between the two ends. The CDR3 nucleotides read TGTGCCAGCAGCCGCGACTCCTTCGAGCAGTTCTTC. It is translated as CASSRDSFEQFF. Supplemented by reference TRBV7-9 and TRBJ2-1, the full variable domain reads DTGVSQNPRHKITKRGQNVTFRCDPISEHNRLYWYRQTLGQGPEFLTYFQNEAQLEKSRLLSDRFSAERPKGSFSTLEIQRTEQGDSAMYLCASSRDSFEQFFGPGTRLTVL.

A few counts support this clonotype. The J gene is TRBJ1-1, the V gene TRBV29-1, with 7 bases identical to TRBD1. V shed 7 bases, J shed 1 base, and the junction held 6 bases outside the gene matches. Germline V lookup: CDR1 SQVTM, CDR2 ANQGSEA. The CDR3 extends over 13 amino acids. CDR3 in amino acids: CSDGQDRNTEAFF. In nucleotides, the CDR3 is TGCAGCGACGGACAGGACAGGAACACTGAAGCTTTCTTT.

V usage is TRBV7-3 and J usage is TRBJ2-1, with a weak D call TRBD2 (6 bases). Germline lookup yields CDR1 SGHTA and CDR2 FQGTGA. V lost 6 bases and J lost 3, with 12 bases in between. The CDR3 is 14 amino acids. In DNA, the CDR3 is TGTGCCAGCAGGAGCGGGTCGGTCTACAATGAGCAGTTCTTC. Translation gives CASRSGSVYNEQFF.

This rearrangement joins TRBV11-2 to TRBJ1-1; D is undetermined. The CDR3 runs 12 residues. The germline CDR1 and CDR2 sequences are SGHAT and FQNNGV. V was cut by 1 base and J by 7 bases, with 7 bases left in between. CDR3 sequence reads: CASSLGGYEAFF. CDR3 DNA sequence: TGTGCCAGCAGCTTAGGAGGATATGAAGCTTTCTTT.

The V call is TRBV5-4, the J call TRBJ2-1; 8 positions match TRBD1. Losses at the gene ends were 3 bases for V and 4 bases for J; bases not matched to a gene: 6. CDR3 length: 15 residues. Per germline, CDR1 SGHNT and CDR2 YYREEE (reference sequence). The CDR3 region is CASSSKDREYNEQFF. The CDR3 DNA reads TGTGCCAGCAGCTCCAAGGACAGGGAGTACAATGAGCAGTTCTTC.

The chain is built from TRBV7-2 and TRBJ2-7; D may match TRBD1 or TRBD2 (5 bases each). Between the trimmed V and J ends, which lost 5 bases and 9 bases, there was a span of 14 bases. From germline, CDR1 is SGHTA and CDR2 FQGNSA. CDR3 size: 12 residues. The CDR3 loop reads CASSMQGRGQYF. In DNA form, the CDR3 reads TGTGCCAGCAGCATGCAGGGTCGGGGGCAGTACTTC.

CDR3 DNA sequence: TGTGCCAGCAGCTTAGGGGGTGGGGGTTATAGCAATCAGCCCCAGCATTTT. This codes for CASSLGGGGYSNQPQHF. This chain joins TRBV7-2 and TRBJ1-5, with D possibly being TRBD1 (5 bases). This CDR3 contains 17 residues. Between the trimmed V and J ends, which lost 1 base and 0 bases, there was a span of 13 bases. Germline V lookup: CDR1 SGHTA, CDR2 FQGNSA. The full variable domain, in which reference TRBV7-2 and TRBJ1-5 provide the parts outside the CDR3, is GAGVSQSPSNKVTEKGKDVELRCDPISGHTALYWYRQSLGQGLEFLIYFQGNSAPDKSGLPSDRFSAERTGGSVSTLTIQRTQQEDSAVYLCASSLGGGGYSNQPQHFGDGTRLSIL.

This clonotype was seen a few times. This chain connects TRBV4-3 to TRBJ1-1, with TRBD1 as a possible D gene (5 bases). The CDR3 has 16 amino acids. V lost 0 bases and J 4 bases, leaving 15 bases between the germline ends. Germline V lookup: CDR1 LGHNA, CDR2 YSLEER. The CDR3 sequence is CASSQDFRGIGTEAFF. Here the CDR3 DNA reads TGCGCCAGCAGCCAAGATTTTCGGGGCATAGGCACTGAAGCTTTCTTT.

This clonotype was counted at least ten times. J is TRBJ2-6 and V is TRBV5-1, with D possibly TRBD1 on 5 matching bases. The CDR3 spans 18 residues. Germline-derived CDR1 and CDR2 are SGHRS and YFSETQ. V shed 3 bases and J shed 1 base, with 17 bases lying between them. The CDR3 here is CASSSGSAHRSGANVLTF. The CDR3 nucleotides read TGCGCCAGCAGCTCAGGGTCCGCCCACAGGTCTGGGGCCAACGTCCTGACTTTC.

The chain links TRBV3-1 to TRBJ1-5, with a tentative D call TRBD1 (5 bases). Germline CDR1 reads LGHDT; CDR2 reads YNNKEL (reference sequence). V lost 1 base to trimming and J lost 11 bases, with 6 bases between them. The CDR3 is 11 amino acids. The CDR3 reads CASSQGQTQHF. The CDR3 DNA is TGTGCCAGCAGCCAAGGACAGACCCAGCATTTT.

This clonotype was seen only once. The CDR3 sequence: CATSDSGRGAYEQYF. As DNA, the CDR3 is TGTGCCACCAGTGACAGTGGCAGGGGAGCCTACGAGCAGTACTTC. V gene TRBV24-1 combines with J gene TRBJ2-7; weak D call: TRBD1 (6 bases). Trimming stripped 4 bases from V and 2 bases from J, with 14 bases between. CDR3 length: 15 amino acids. Looked up from germline, CDR1 is KGHDR and CDR2 is SFDVKD.

Comment on this clonotype: At one end the junction does not follow the germline gene, possibly because of a read error. V gene TRBV12-3 or TRBV12-4 combines with J gene TRBJ2-3, with 10 bases fitting TRBD2. CDR3 length: 17 residues. The CDR3 loop reads CASSPTFASGSTDAQYF. In DNA, the CDR3 is TGTGCCAGCAGTCCCACCTTTGCTAGCGGGAGCACAGATGCGCAGTATTTT.

This clonotype was detected only a few times. In DNA form, the CDR3 reads TGTGCCAGCTCACCAATGACCTCCACTGAAGCTTTCTTT. It encodes CASSPMTSTEAFF. This chain connects TRBV18 to TRBJ1-1; D gene ambiguous. The CDR3 contains 13 residues. Germline V gene lookup returns CDR1 KGHSH and CDR2 LQKENI. Trimming shortened V by 2 bases and J by 4 bases, and 8 bases separated the two germline ends.

Concerning this clonotype itself: This may stem from a read error, because a much larger clone lies one nucleotide away. This chain connects TRBV12-3 or TRBV12-4 to TRBJ2-1; D not certain. Trimming removed 4 bases at V and 10 bases at J, with 11 bases between. The CDR3 totals 12 residues. For the CDR3, the DNA is TGTGCCAGCAGTTACAGCCCCTACGAGCAGTTCTTC. Translating gives CASSYSPYEQFF.

In this sample, this clonotype turned up many times. The chain couples TRBV4-1 to TRBJ2-4; 7 bases match TRBD2. V was pared by 0 bases and J by 3 bases, with 5 bases of the junction left unmatched. The CDR3 runs 16 residues. The V gene's germline CDR1 is MGHRA and CDR2 YSYEKL. For the CDR3, the DNA is TGCGCCAGCAGCCAAGATCTCTGGGGGGGCAAAAACATTCAGTACTTC. Residues: CASSQDLWGGKNIQYF.

The CDR3 bases are TGTGCCAGCAGCTCCGTGACAGGGAGATTCGAGCAGTTCTTC. Amino acids: CASSSVTGRFEQFF. The V call is TRBV11-2, the J call TRBJ2-1; 7 nucleotides line up with TRBD1. With V trimmed by 4 bases and J by 10 bases, 10 bases remained unmatched. This CDR3 spans 14 amino acids. Per the germline V gene, CDR1 is SGHAT and CDR2 is FQNNGV.

This clonotype has just a few counts. The V gene is TRBV28, the J gene TRBJ2-7, with 9 bases lining up with TRBD1. CDR3 size: 13 residues. The ends lost 7 bases at V and 5 bases at J; junction bases unmatched: 6. Germline assignment: CDR1 MDHEN and CDR2 SYDVKM. CDR3 coding DNA: TGTGCCAGCACACGGACAGGGGTCCACGAGCAGTACTTC. It yields the protein CASTRTGVHEQYF.

This clonotype has a handful of counts. Sequence at one end of the junction differs from germline and may be a read error. V and J are TRBV29-1 and TRBJ1-1, with a tentative D call TRBD1 (6 bases). The CDR3 has 14 residues. Germline CDR1 SQVTM, CDR2 ANQGSEA. CDR3 nucleotides: TGCAGCACGACCCGGACAGATATGAACACTGAAACTTTCTTT. It translates to CSTTRTDMNTETFF.

This clonotype has a count of ten or more. This chain uses TRBV6-6 with TRBJ2-7, with D possibly being TRBD1 or TRBD2 (5 bases each). This CDR3 region has 17 residues. The ends were cut back, 0 bases at V and 2 bases at J, with 17 bases in the middle. The V gene's germline CDR1 is MNHNY and CDR2 SVGAGI (reference sequence). In DNA form, the CDR3 reads TGTGCCAGCAGTTACTCGATAGGGACGAATACCCCCTACGAGCAGTACTTC. Amino acids: CASSYSIGTNTPYEQYF.

In regard to this clonotype: A much larger clone lies a single base off, so this may be a read error. The chain has TRBV12-3 or TRBV12-4 and TRBJ1-2; TRBD1 might be the D (5 bases). The CDR3 is 15 residues long. The chain's CDR3 is CDSSYRGPGDYGYTF. CDR3 DNA sequence: TGTGACAGCAGCTATCGGGGTCCGGGGGACTATGGCTACACCTTC.